Below, 20 T cell receptor beta chains from the same sample are listed, as sequenced in a study of cytomegalovirus exposure and HLA in healthy donors (dated by TCRdb to between 2016 and 2019). The library was produced with the immunoSEQ multiplex PCR assay. For the multiplex PCR, a mixture combining 60 forward primers for TCR Vbeta segments and 13 reverse primers for TCR Jbeta segments was used. The table comes from immuneACCESS by way of TCRdb, which keeps in-frame sequences with V and J called. Part of the clones is missing from these tables; in studies checked, under half for an unresolved V gene and the rest for unknown reasons. The sample contains roughly 68,000 clones, 60% to 75% of them found a single time. The ten largest clones capture roughly 20% of the sample. The sequenced material came from PBMCs. These receptors all stem from a man in his forties in good health and CMV-seropositive.

The J gene is TRBJ1-1, the V gene TRBV7-9, with 9 bases fitting TRBD1. The germline CDR1 and CDR2 sequences are SEHNR and FQNEAQ (reference sequence). The CDR3 has 18 residues. With 2 bases clipped from V and 0 bases from J, the junction kept 10 bases outside the gene matches. The CDR3 sequence: CASSLPPIQGALNTEAFF. CDR3 nucleotides: TGTGCCAGCAGCTTACCTCCTATACAGGGGGCCCTGAACACTGAAGCTTTCTTT.

This clone was picked up one time. The chain couples TRBV14 to TRBJ1-4; perhaps TRBD1 as D (5 bases). V gave up 1 base and J gave up 0 bases, with 12 bases separating them. The germline CDR1 and CDR2 sequences are SGHDN and FVKESK. There are 17 residues in the CDR3. In DNA, the CDR3 is TGTGCCAGCAGCCAAGCCCGGGGGTCAACAACTAATGAAAAACTGTTTTTT. It encodes CASSQARGSTTNEKLFF.

This sequence joins TRBV5-1 and TRBJ2-5; D gene ambiguous. Per the germline V gene, CDR1 is SGHRS and CDR2 is YFSETQ. The CDR3 is made up of 13 amino acids. Trimming took 1 base from V and 5 from J, leaving 9 bases between them. The DNA for the CDR3 is TGCGCCAGCAGCTTGTCAGAATATGAGACCCAGTACTTC. It encodes CASSLSEYETQYF.

This chain links TRBV4-1 with TRBJ2-3; no reliable D call. The CDR3 extends over 16 amino acids. Germline-derived CDR1 and CDR2 are MGHRA and YSYEKL. Trimming pared 0 bases from V and 2 bases from J, leaving 12 bases between. The CDR3: CASSQDQTGTTDTQYF. Written as DNA, the CDR3 is TGCGCCAGCAGCCAAGATCAGACTGGTACCACAGATACGCAGTATTTT.

This clone was recorded only once. V and J are TRBV28 and TRBJ1-5, with a tentative D call TRBD1 (6 bases). The V and J ends lost 5 bases and 2 bases respectively, with 13 bases between them. In germline, CDR1 is MDHEN, CDR2 SYDVKM. CDR3 size: 15 residues. As DNA, the CDR3 is TGTGCCAGCAGTAAAGGGGGGGGAGGCAATCAGCCCCAGCATTTT. Its translation is CASSKGGGGNQPQHF.

This clone is labeled medium-sized. The CDR3 spells CASSRPDRRNEKLFF. The DNA for the CDR3 is TGTGCCAGCAGCCGCCCGGACAGGAGAAATGAAAAACTGTTTTTT. The chain recombines TRBV7-9 with TRBJ1-4; the match to TRBD1 covers 7 bases. The CDR3 runs to 15 residues. V lost 5 bases and J lost 5; bases outside the gene matches: 8. Germline-derived CDR1 and CDR2 are SEHNR and FQNEAQ (reference sequence).

This chain uses TRBV6-1 with TRBJ2-5; 7 nucleotides align to TRBD2. Germline CDR1 MNHNS, CDR2 SASEGT. V gave up 2 bases and J gave up 9 bases; unmatched junction bases: 9. The CDR3 is 14 amino acids. The chain's CDR3 is CASSEHGGRGAQYF. The DNA for the CDR3 is TGTGCCAGCAGTGAACATGGTGGCCGGGGGGCCCAGTACTTC.

Only a few counts were recorded for this clone. The V call is TRBV5-4, the J call TRBJ1-6, with D perhaps matching TRBD1 (6 bases). Per germline, CDR1 SGHNT and CDR2 YYREEE (reference sequence). Deletions cut 0 bases from V and 6 bases from J, with 13 bases between. The CDR3 is made up of 16 amino acids. CDR3 residues: CASSLGAGQTNSPLHF. The DNA for the CDR3 is TGTGCCAGCAGCTTGGGTGCAGGACAGACTAATTCACCCCTCCACTTT.

This clone was found a few times. The chain is built from TRBV18 and TRBJ2-5, with D unresolved. The germline V and J ends were trimmed by 4 bases and 0 bases, with 9 bases remaining between them. This CDR3 is 14 amino acids long. Per the germline V gene, CDR1 is KGHSH and CDR2 is LQKENI. For the CDR3, the DNA is TGTGCCAGCTCACTGACTGAGTACCAAGAGACCCAGTACTTC. Protein: CASSLTEYQETQYF.

The rearrangement joins TRBV19 to TRBJ1-2, with 9 bases that match TRBD1. The germline V gene encodes CDR1 LNHDA and CDR2 SQIVND (reference sequence). J was trimmed by 4 bases and V by 6 bases; bases with no gene match: 6. This CDR3 has 14 residues. CDR3 in DNA: TGTGCCAGTAGGCCTCGGGACAGGGCCTATGGCTACACCTTC. Amino acid sequence: CASRPRDRAYGYTF.

The CDR3 region is CASSDAPRAENTEAFF. As DNA, the CDR3 is TGTGCCAGCAGTGACGCACCCAGGGCAGAGAACACTGAAGCTTTCTTT. This chain joins TRBV6-4 and TRBJ1-1; tentatively, D is TRBD1 (5 bases). This CDR3 is 16 amino acids long. Germline CDR1 and CDR2: MRHNA and SNTAGT. Trimming shortened V by 2 bases and J by 1 base, and 14 bases separated the two germline ends.

The chain recombines TRBV11-2 with TRBJ2-7; TRBD2 might be the D (5 bases). The CDR3 is made up of 15 amino acids. CDR1 is SGHAT, CDR2 FQNNGV, per germline. Trimming shortened V by 4 bases and J by 0 bases, and 13 bases separated the two germline ends. CDR3 in DNA: TGTGCCAGCAGCTCGGGGATCCCGGCCTCCTACGAGCAGTACTTC. Amino acid sequence: CASSSGIPASYEQYF. Full variable domain (outside the CDR3, taken from reference TRBV11-2 and TRBJ2-7): EAGVAQSPRYKIIEKRQSVAFWCNPISGHATLYWYQQILGQGPKLLIQFQNNGVVDDSQLPKDRFSAERLKGVDSTLKIQPAKLEDSAVYLCASSSGIPASYEQYFGPGTRLTVT.

The rearrangement uses TRBV6-5 and TRBJ1-1; D may be TRBD1 (6 bases). CDR3 length equals 15 residues. The germline V gene has CDR1 MNHEY and CDR2 SVGAGI. V lost 7 bases and J 4 bases, leaving 19 bases between the germline ends. CDR3 in DNA: TGTGCCAGCACCGACACGAACCTAGGGGGCACTGAAGCTTTCTTT. This encodes CASTDTNLGGTEAFF.

V is TRBV30 and J is TRBJ1-6; 8 positions agree with TRBD1. The CDR3 covers 14 residues. The V and J ends lost 0 bases and 10 bases, in that order; junction bases with no gene match: 5. CDR1 is GTSNPN, CDR2 SVGIG, per germline (reference sequence). For the CDR3, the DNA is TGTGCCTGGAGTGTCGGACAGGGTCGCTCACCCCTCCACTTT. Encoded protein: CAWSVGQGRSPLHF.

The V and J genes are TRBV9 and TRBJ2-7; TRBD1 matches 9 bases. This CDR3 comprises 17 residues. Germline V gene sequence: CDR1 SGDLS, CDR2 YYNGEE. After removal of 0 bases from V and 5 bases from J, the junction contained 12 bases not matched to a gene. The CDR3 sequence is CASSVDGVPGQGNEQYF. For the CDR3, the DNA is TGTGCCAGCAGCGTAGATGGGGTCCCGGGACAGGGAAACGAGCAGTACTTC.

As regards this clone: A junction end diverges from the germline sequence, so it may reflect a read error. DNA for the CDR3: TGTGCCAGCAGGGACGGGGGGACTAGTGAAAAACTGTTTTTT. Amino acids: CASRDGGTSEKLFF. V gene TRBV6-5 combines with J gene TRBJ1-4; maybe TRBD1 (5 bases). CDR1 and CDR2 (germline): MNHEY, SVGAGI. The CDR3 covers 14 residues.

Only a few counts were recorded for this clone. The gene calls are TRBV30 and TRBJ2-7; maybe TRBD2 (6 bases). With 5 bases removed from V and 5 bases from J, the gap between germline ends came to 16 bases. Germline lookup yields CDR1 GTSNPN and CDR2 SVGIG (reference sequence). The CDR3 has 13 amino acids. This CDR3 is CAWLLAGGNEQYF. CDR3 nucleotides: TGTGCCTGGCTTCTGGCGGGCGGGAACGAGCAGTACTTC.

This rearrangement joins TRBV11-3 to TRBJ2-7, with D unclear. This CDR3 spans 12 amino acids. Trimming took off 5 bases at V and 4 bases at J, with 9 bases between the two ends. Germline loops: CDR1 SGHNT, CDR2 YENEEA. The DNA of the CDR3 is TGTGCCAGCAGCCCGAACCGGTACGAGCAGTACTTC. This codes for CASSPNRYEQYF.

This CDR3 reads CATSRGNTEAFF. The CDR3 bases are TGTGCCACCTCCAGGGGGAACACTGAAGCTTTCTTT. The chain uses TRBV28 and TRBJ1-1, with a possible D match to TRBD1 (6 bases). This CDR3 region has 12 residues. The germline V gene has CDR1 MDHEN and CDR2 SYDVKM. The ends were cut back, 10 bases at V and 1 base at J, with 10 bases in the middle.

This clone was recorded only once. CDR3 in amino acids: CASSYSTGRRGYTF. The CDR3 region has the DNA TGTGCCAGCAGTTACTCGACTGGGAGACGTGGCTACACCTTC. The chain carries TRBV6-5 and TRBJ1-2; the D is unclear. The V gene lost 0 bases and the J gene lost 7 bases, with 12 bases spanning the gap. The germline CDR1 and CDR2 sequences are MNHEY and SVGAGI. The CDR3 covers 14 residues.